Described below is a single T cell receptor beta chain sequence and its context. It has no known antigen specificity. Per-nucleotide qualities are absent, and no much larger clonotype sits a single base away. V sheds 1 base and J sheds 3 bases, leaving 12 bases between their ends. The CDR3 numbers 15 residues from cysteine through phenylalanine. The entry retains the CDR3 DNA only, 45 bases that are in frame from base 1. Reading the germline V gene gives CDR1 SGHAT and CDR2 FQNNGV. This record comes from a study of technical replicates of blood from a few donors (dated by TCRdb to the late 2010s). Libraries were built with the immunoSEQ multiplex PCR assay. This is the immuneACCESS table as TCRdb keeps it, with only in-frame sequences that have V and J called. A part of the clones is gone; compared with another copy, unresolved V genes explain less than half, and the rest is unexplained. The sample contains approximately 75,000 clones, 80% to 95% of them found a single time. Approximately 0.4% of the sample goes to the ten largest clones.

The sequence was obtained from a human donor in good health. The V and J genes are TRBV11-2 and TRBJ1-1; the D gene lacks a confident call. The sample taken for sequencing was T cells isolated from PBMCs. For the CDR3, the sequence is CASSLVIRSYTEAFF. Read as DNA, the sequence is TGTGCCAGCAGCTTAGTTATCAGGTCGTACACTGAAGCTTTCTTT.